Listed here are 25 T cell receptor beta chains from one sample, sequenced in a study of CD8 T cells in Susac syndrome. An input of about 0.5 to 1 ug of RNA was subjected to reverse transcription using random hexamers. Each CDR3 protein gets one entry after TCRdb re-called the immunoSEQ multiplex PCR reads with MiXCR. The sample shows roughly 250,000 distinct CDR3 sequences, 96% of them seen only once. The source material was CD4+ T cells from PBMCs. The receptors originated from a human donor with Susac syndrome.

The genes are TRBV5-4 and TRBJ2-1; D gene unclear. The CDR3 has 15 residues. Looked up from germline, CDR1 is SGHNT and CDR2 is YYREEE (reference sequence). V lost 0 bases to trimming and J lost 4 bases, with 11 bases between them. CDR3 DNA: TGTGCCAGCAGCTTGGGAGAAGTTGGGTACAATGAGCAGTTCTTC. Its protein is CASSLGEVGYNEQFF.

The chain links TRBV6-1 to TRBJ2-1, with TRBD2 identical over 11 bases. J lost 4 bases, V lost 8 bases, and 19 bases had no gene match. CDR1 and CDR2 (germline): MNHNS, SASEGT. This CDR3 contains 19 residues. CDR3 nucleotide sequence: TGTGCCAGCCGCAATCATCGATTAGCGGGAGGGCCCGGGTACAATGAGCAGTTCTTC. Residues: CASRNHRLAGGPGYNEQFF.

Only one count was recorded for this clonotype. The V call is TRBV19, the J call TRBJ2-3; 11 nucleotides match TRBD2. CDR1 and CDR2 from the germline V gene are LNHDA and SQIVND (reference sequence). Losses at the gene ends were 6 bases for V and 4 bases for J; bases not matched to a gene: 9. There are 16 residues in the CDR3. The CDR3 region has the DNA TGTGCCAGTAGCAACAAACTAGCGGGAGTGGCAGATACGCAGTATTTT. Translating it yields CASSNKLAGVADTQYF.

This chain uses TRBV12-3 or TRBV12-4 with TRBJ2-1, with 7 nucleotides matching TRBD2. Trimming took 6 bases from V and 5 from J; bases not matched to a gene: 7. This CDR3 comprises 14 residues. The CDR3, as DNA: TGTGCCAGCAGCTTGGGACTAAAAAACAATGAGCAGTTCTTC. Encoded protein: CASSLGLKNNEQFF.

The chain employs TRBV4-2 and TRBJ2-6; D remains unclear. CDR1 is LGHNA and CDR2 is YNFKEQ in the germline V gene. The CDR3 is made up of 17 amino acids. Trimming took off 0 bases at V and 0 bases at J, with 9 bases between the two ends. The CDR3 region has the DNA TGTGCCAGCAGCCAAGATACTGGCTCCTCTGGGGCCAACGTCCTGACTTTC. Translated: CASSQDTGSSGANVLTF.

This chain joins TRBV20-1 and TRBJ2-3; no definite D call. The ends were cut back, 1 base at V and 3 bases at J, with 8 bases in the middle. The CDR3 is made up of 13 amino acids. The germline V gene encodes CDR1 DFQATT and CDR2 SNEGSKA (reference sequence). The CDR3 protein is CSARVTSTDTQYF. Written as DNA, the CDR3 is TGCAGTGCTAGAGTAACAAGTACAGATACGCAGTATTTT.

The chain has TRBV30 and TRBJ1-2; the match to TRBD1 covers 9 bases. V was clipped by 1 base and J by 4 bases; unmatched bases: 10. Germline V gene data show CDR1 as GTSNPN and CDR2 as SVGIG (reference sequence). CDR3 length: 16 amino acids. CDR3 DNA sequence: TGTGCCTGGAGTGCGGGCCCGACAGGGGGAGGCTATGGCTACACCTTC. This translates into CAWSAGPTGGGYGYTF.

This clonotype was recorded once. The chain has TRBV11-3 and TRBJ2-5, with D unresolved. The V gene's germline CDR1 is SGHNT and CDR2 YENEEA. The germline V and J ends were trimmed by 5 bases and 2 bases, with 9 bases remaining between them. The CDR3 runs 13 residues. The CDR3 nucleotides are TGTGCCAGCAGCCGCCCGTCTCAAGAGACCCAGTACTTC. It specifies CASSRPSQETQYF.

The chain has TRBV20-1 and TRBJ2-1; D gene unclear. This CDR3 contains 12 residues. V was trimmed by 3 bases and J by 9 bases, leaving 12 bases between them. CDR1 is DFQATT, CDR2 SNEGSKA, per germline (reference sequence). Here the CDR3 reads CSARTSSLEQFF. The CDR3 nucleotides read TGCAGTGCTAGGACCTCCTCCCTTGAGCAGTTCTTC.

This chain uses TRBV4-1 with TRBJ1-4; no firm D call. This CDR3 region has 14 residues. Looked up from germline, CDR1 is MGHRA and CDR2 is YSYEKL. V dropped 3 bases and J dropped 4 bases, with 9 bases sitting between them. The CDR3 sequence: CASSHRLLNEKLFF. DNA of the CDR3: TGCGCCAGCAGCCATCGACTCCTTAATGAAAAACTGTTTTTT.

The V and J genes are TRBV5-6 and TRBJ1-2; D not resolved. The V end lost 6 bases, the J end lost 4 bases, and 19 bases lay between the germline ends. The CDR3 contains 15 residues. Germline CDR1 reads SGHDT; CDR2 reads YYEEEE. CDR3 DNA: TGTGCCAGCACCCGTCACCCGGGTCCCTCCTATGGCTACACCTTC. Protein: CASTRHPGPSYGYTF.

The chain uses TRBV20-1 and TRBJ2-1; D gene unclear. From germline, CDR1 is DFQATT and CDR2 SNEGSKA (reference sequence). V was trimmed by 2 bases and J by 0 bases, leaving 8 bases between them. This CDR3 has 14 residues. CDR3 nucleotide sequence: TGCAGTGCTAGACCTGGCCGCTCCTACAATGAGCAGTTCTTC. Residues: CSARPGRSYNEQFF.

V usage is TRBV12-3 or TRBV12-4 and J usage is TRBJ2-6; TRBD1 is a possible D gene (6 bases). Trimming removed 6 bases at V and 9 bases at J, with 15 bases between. The CDR3 is 14 amino acids. CDR3 nucleotides: TGTGCCAGCAGCCCCCTAGGGGGTTTCAACGTCCTGACTTTC. Protein product: CASSPLGGFNVLTF.

This chain links TRBV12-3 or TRBV12-4 with TRBJ1-1; D is possibly TRBD1 (5 bases). The CDR3 extends over 13 amino acids. Between the trimmed V and J ends, which lost 7 bases and 1 base, there was a span of 10 bases. The CDR3: CASNMGGNTEAFF. CDR3 bases: TGTGCCAGCAACATGGGGGGGAACACTGAAGCTTTCTTT.

In this sample, this clonotype turned up a few times. The chain carries TRBV3-1 and TRBJ1-2, with 8 bases that match TRBD1. The germline V gene encodes CDR1 LGHDT and CDR2 YNNKEL (reference sequence). This CDR3 region has 15 residues. Trimming at V came to 3 bases and at J to 4 bases, leaving 7 bases not matched to a gene. The CDR3 nucleotides are TGTGCCAGCAGCCAGGAAACAGGGGGAGGCTATGGCTACACCTTC. Translated: CASSQETGGGYGYTF.

The V gene is TRBV7-8, the J gene TRBJ2-4, with TRBD2 as a possible D gene (5 bases). V lost 5 bases, J lost 1 base, and 15 bases lay in between. This CDR3 has 16 amino acids. Germline CDR1 SGHVS, CDR2 FQNEAQ. The DNA of the CDR3 is TGTGCCAGCAGCAATCGGGGTCCAAGCGCCAAAAACATTCAGTACTTC. Its protein product is CASSNRGPSAKNIQYF.

The J gene is TRBJ2-5, the V gene TRBV20-1; TRBD2 agrees at 10 bases. The CDR3 spans 14 residues. V lost 5 bases, J lost 0 bases, and 3 bases stayed unmatched. Germline-derived CDR1 and CDR2 are DFQATT and SNEGSKA (reference sequence). The CDR3 loop reads CSAGSGRYQETQYF. In DNA, the CDR3 is TGCAGTGCTGGTAGCGGGAGGTACCAAGAGACCCAGTACTTC.

The chain couples TRBV9 to TRBJ2-7, with 7 bases that match TRBD1. V lost 2 bases, J lost 4 bases, and 6 bases stayed unmatched. The CDR3 totals 14 residues. Per the germline V gene, CDR1 is SGDLS and CDR2 is YYNGEE. CDR3 sequence: CASSVRQGGYEQYF. The CDR3 DNA reads as TGTGCCAGCAGCGTTCGACAGGGCGGTTACGAGCAGTACTTC. Supplemented by reference TRBV9 and TRBJ2-7, the full variable domain reads DSGVTQTPKHLITATGQRVTLRCSPRSGDLSVYWYQQSLDQGLQFLIQYYNGEERAKGNILERFSAQQFPDLHSELNLSSLELGDSALYFCASSVRQGGYEQYFGPGTRLTVT.

The chain joins TRBV5-5 to TRBJ2-4; 10 bases align to TRBD1. This CDR3 contains 16 residues. The J segment lost 10 bases and the V segment lost 2 bases, leaving 12 bases of the junction unmatched. Germline values: CDR1 SGHKS, CDR2 YYEKEE (reference sequence). DNA for the CDR3: TGTGCCAGCAGCTTTGCACAGACCGGGACAGGGGTGATTCAGTACTTC. Translation gives CASSFAQTGTGVIQYF.

This rearrangement joins TRBV30 to TRBJ2-1; TRBD2 might be the D (5 bases). CDR3 length equals 11 residues. V was pared by 5 bases and J by 9 bases, with 11 bases between. Germline V lookup: CDR1 GTSNPN, CDR2 SVGIG (reference sequence). The CDR3 coding sequence is TGTGCCTGGTATAACGGAGGTGAGCAGTTCTTC. It yields the protein CAWYNGGEQFF.

The chain uses TRBV28 and TRBJ1-1; possibly TRBD1 for D (5 bases). CDR1 and CDR2 from the germline V gene are MDHEN and SYDVKM. The CDR3 is 13 residues long. The ends were cut back, 6 bases at V and 5 bases at J, with 13 bases in the middle. The CDR3, as DNA: TGTGCCAGCAGCCCCGGGACGAGGACTGAAGCTTTCTTT. Its translation: CASSPGTRTEAFF.

The V gene is TRBV30, the J gene TRBJ1-2; 9 positions agree with TRBD1. Germline V gene sequence: CDR1 GTSNPN, CDR2 SVGIG (reference sequence). V was pared by 2 bases and J by 7 bases, with 14 bases of the junction left unmatched. The CDR3 totals 16 residues. CDR3 residues: CAWSSPGTGSFAGYTF. The CDR3 nucleotides read TGTGCCTGGAGTTCCCCCGGGACAGGGTCTTTTGCTGGCTACACCTTC.

V gene TRBV9 combines with J gene TRBJ2-5; D may match TRBD1 or TRBD2 (5 bases each). The germline V and J ends were trimmed by 2 bases and 1 base, with 9 bases remaining between them. The CDR3 covers 14 residues. From germline, CDR1 is SGDLS and CDR2 YYNGEE. CDR3: CASSVGTIQETQYF. The CDR3 DNA reads TGTGCCAGCAGCGTGGGGACGATCCAAGAGACCCAGTACTTC.

Here the CDR3 reads CASSFDWMKSNEQFF. The CDR3 DNA sequence: TGTGCCAGCAGTTTCGACTGGATGAAAAGCAATGAGCAGTTCTTC. The gene calls are TRBV12-3 or TRBV12-4 and TRBJ2-1; the D is unclear. This CDR3 has 15 residues. V gave up 3 bases and J gave up 6 bases, with 15 bases separating them.

The chain couples TRBV5-1 to TRBJ1-5; D gene unclear. This CDR3 region has 13 residues. Germline values: CDR1 SGHRS, CDR2 YFSETQ. Trimming shortened V by 0 bases and J by 6 bases, and 7 bases separated the two germline ends. This CDR3 is CASSLAVGQPQHF. The CDR3 nucleotides read TGCGCCAGCAGCTTGGCCGTGGGTCAGCCCCAGCATTTT.